One and the same sample provided the 25 T cell receptor beta chains below, sequenced in a study of shared clonotypes between healthy human individuals. Assay: immunoSEQ multiplex PCR; the TCRdb copy retains only in-frame clones and omits some. The sample records over a million clones, around 78% being singletons. The sequencing sample was made of memory CD4+ T cells from PBMCs. Subset described: CD45RA-negative fraction. The receptors derive from a young man in good health. Some clones in this sample may be carry-over from other donors' samples.

The rearrangement links TRBV2 to TRBJ1-5, with D maybe TRBD1 (6 bases). The CDR3 extends over 14 amino acids. In germline, CDR1 is SNHLY, CDR2 FYNNEI. V was cut by 6 bases and J by 3 bases, with 12 bases left in between. The CDR3 sequence: CASSGRGLNQPQHF. The CDR3 DNA sequence: TGTGCCAGCAGCGGGCGGGGGCTCAATCAGCCCCAGCATTTT.

V is TRBV29-1 and J is TRBJ1-1, with 8 bases that match TRBD1. Germline V gives CDR1 SQVTM, CDR2 ANQGSEA. J gave up 10 bases and V 7 bases, and 14 bases lay outside the gene matches. This CDR3 region has 13 residues. As DNA, the CDR3 is TGCAGCGGGGGTCAGGGGGCTGACCAAGGAGCTTTCTTT. Translating gives CSGGQGADQGAFF.

Comments on this clone: This likely came from a read error, as a far larger clone is one base away. The sample carries other DNA sequences with the same CDR3. V usage is TRBV7-2 and J usage is TRBJ2-6; possible D gene TRBD2, 6 bases. There are 15 residues in the CDR3. V dropped 3 bases and J dropped 2 bases, with 8 bases sitting between them. The germline gives CDR1 SGHTA, CDR2 FQGNSA. CDR3 residues: CASSFGGTGANVLTF. The CDR3 DNA reads TGTGCCAGCAGCTTTGGGGGGACTGGGGCCAACGTCCTGACTTTC.

V usage is TRBV27 and J usage is TRBJ2-3; D is unresolved. CDR1 is MNHEY and CDR2 is SMNVEV in the germline V gene (reference sequence). The germline V and J ends were trimmed by 8 bases and 2 bases, with 17 bases remaining between them. The CDR3 contains 15 residues. The chain's CDR3 is CASRPTSSYTDTQYF. The CDR3 DNA reads TGTGCCAGCCGCCCAACCAGCAGTTACACAGATACGCAGTATTTT.

J is TRBJ2-7 and V is TRBV28, with 12 positions matching TRBD2. This CDR3 has 15 amino acids. Germline V gene sequence: CDR1 MDHEN, CDR2 SYDVKM. V lost 2 bases and J lost 4; bases outside the gene matches: 3. CDR3 sequence reads: CASSLSLAGGYEQYF. CDR3 nucleotide sequence: TGTGCCAGCAGTTTAAGCCTAGCGGGAGGGTACGAGCAGTACTTC.

J is TRBJ1-1 and V is TRBV25-1; D is possibly TRBD1 (6 bases). Germline V lookup: CDR1 MGHDK, CDR2 SYGVNS. This CDR3 has 11 residues. V lost 3 bases and J lost 7, with 6 bases in between. The CDR3: CASSDRGEAFF. The CDR3 region has the DNA TGTGCCAGCAGTGACAGGGGTGAAGCTTTCTTT.

On this clone itself: The junction does not match germline at one end; this may be a read error. CDR3 loop: CASSRGPRGEQYF. In nucleotides, the CDR3 is TGTGCCAGCAGTCGGGGGCCTAGGGGCGAGCAGTACTTC. The chain uses TRBV5-1 and TRBJ2-7, with D possibly being TRBD1 or TRBD2 (6 bases each). This CDR3 contains 13 residues. The germline V gene has CDR1 SGHRS and CDR2 YFSETQ. Combining the CDR3 with reference TRBV5-1 and TRBJ2-7 gives the whole variable domain KAGVTQTPRYLIKTRGQQVTLSCSPISGHRSVSWYQQTPGQGLQFLFEYFSETQRNKGNFPGRFSGRQFSNSRSEMNVSTLELGDSALYLCASSRGPRGEQYFGPGTRLTVT.

In this sample, this clone turned up once. The chain has TRBV5-4 and TRBJ2-7; TRBD1 agrees at 7 bases. The CDR3 spans 15 residues. J lost 1 base, V lost 4 bases, and 8 bases had no gene match. Germline V lookup: CDR1 SGHNT, CDR2 YYREEE (reference sequence). Here the CDR3 reads CASSRDRAPSYEQYF. DNA for the CDR3: TGTGCCAGCAGCCGCGACAGGGCCCCTTCCTACGAGCAGTACTTC. Variable domain in full (rest from reference TRBV5-4 and TRBJ2-7): ETGVTQSPTHLIKTRGQQVTLRCSSQSGHNTVSWYQQALGQGPQFIFQYYREEENGRGNFPPRFSGLQFPNYSSELNVNALELDDSALYLCASSRDRAPSYEQYFGPGTRLTVT.

The V gene is TRBV5-4, the J gene TRBJ2-7; weak D call: TRBD1 (6 bases). Germline values: CDR1 SGHNT, CDR2 YYREEE (reference sequence). The ends were cut back, 4 bases at V and 1 base at J, with 12 bases in the middle. This CDR3 contains 14 residues. The CDR3 is CASSQDSWSYEQYF. CDR3 sequence (DNA): TGTGCCAGCAGCCAGGACAGTTGGTCCTACGAGCAGTACTTC.

The chain links TRBV28 to TRBJ2-5; maybe TRBD2 (6 bases). V dropped 6 bases and J dropped 2 bases, with 16 bases sitting between them. Looked up from germline, CDR1 is MDHEN and CDR2 is SYDVKM. The CDR3 runs to 15 residues. The CDR3: CASSDGAGLQETQYF. The CDR3 coding sequence is TGTGCCAGCAGCGACGGCGCGGGGCTTCAAGAGACCCAGTACTTC.

CDR3 loop: CASSSNTGAEKLFF. The CDR3 nucleotides are TGTGCCAGCAGCTCAAATACCGGGGCCGAAAAACTGTTTTTT. This chain connects TRBV7-9 to TRBJ1-4; TRBD1 might be the D (5 bases). CDR3 length: 14 amino acids. V gave up 4 bases and J gave up 8 bases, with 14 bases separating them. Per germline, CDR1 SEHNR and CDR2 FQNEAQ (reference sequence). Variable domain in full (rest from reference TRBV7-9 and TRBJ1-4): DTGVSQNPRHKITKRGQNVTFRCDPISEHNRLYWYRQTLGQGPEFLTYFQNEAQLEKSRLLSDRFSAERPKGSFSTLEIQRTEQGDSAMYLCASSSNTGAEKLFFGSGTQLSVL.

This clone occurred once. The rearrangement uses TRBV9 and TRBJ2-1, with D maybe TRBD2 (6 bases). This CDR3 is built from 15 residues. The V and J ends lost 2 bases and 0 bases respectively, with 9 bases between them. CDR1 SGDLS and CDR2 YYNGEE come from the germline V gene. CDR3 coding DNA: TGTGCCAGCAGCGTTTGGGGGGACTCCTACAATGAGCAGTTCTTC. It yields the protein CASSVWGDSYNEQFF. Using reference TRBV9 and TRBJ2-1 for the parts outside the CDR3, the full variable domain is DSGVTQTPKHLITATGQRVTLRCSPRSGDLSVYWYQQSLDQGLQFLIQYYNGEERAKGNILERFSAQQFPDLHSELNLSSLELGDSALYFCASSVWGDSYNEQFFGPGTRLTVL.

This clone was observed a few times. V is TRBV27 and J is TRBJ2-7; no firm D call. CDR1 is MNHEY and CDR2 is SMNVEV in the germline V gene (reference sequence). This CDR3 spans 13 amino acids. V lost 10 bases to trimming and J lost 0 bases, with 13 bases between them. The CDR3 loop reads CATSTGSSYEQYF. CDR3 nucleotides: TGTGCCACCTCCACGGGCAGCTCCTACGAGCAGTACTTC.

On this clone itself: Other nucleotide sequences in the sample specify the same CDR3. The V call is TRBV7-2, the J call TRBJ2-1, with D unresolved. Germline CDR1 and CDR2: SGHTA and FQGNSA. The CDR3 consists of 13 residues. Trimming pared 4 bases from V and 3 bases from J, leaving 7 bases between. CDR3 sequence (DNA): TGTGCCAGCAGCTCGTCCCTCTACAATGAGCAGTTCTTC. Translated: CASSSSLYNEQFF. Full variable domain (outside the CDR3, taken from reference TRBV7-2 and TRBJ2-1): GAGVSQSPSNKVTEKGKDVELRCDPISGHTALYWYRQSLGQGLEFLIYFQGNSAPDKSGLPSDRFSAERTGGSVSTLTIQRTQQEDSAVYLCASSSSLYNEQFFGPGTRLTVL.

This sequence joins TRBV14 and TRBJ2-7; 9 bases are shared with TRBD2. CDR3 length equals 12 residues. From germline, CDR1 is SGHDN and CDR2 FVKESK. V was clipped by 4 bases and J by 9 bases; unmatched bases: 4. CDR3 bases: TGTGCCAGCAGCCTTCTAGCGGGGAGGCAGTACTTC. Its translation is CASSLLAGRQYF. Complete variable domain (other parts from reference TRBV14 and TRBJ2-7): EAGVTQFPSHSVIEKGQTVTLRCDPISGHDNLYWYRRVMGKEIKFLLHFVKESKQDESGMPNNRFLAERTGGTYSTLKVQPAELEDSGVYFCASSLLAGRQYFGPGTRLTVT.

A word on this clone: Other nucleotide sequences in the sample specify the same CDR3. V usage is TRBV5-1 and J usage is TRBJ2-1; TRBD2 aligns across 7 bases. Germline-derived CDR1 and CDR2 are SGHRS and YFSETQ. This CDR3 comprises 17 residues. The V gene end was trimmed by 3 bases and the J gene end by 3 bases; junction bases not matched to a gene: 12. The CDR3, as DNA: TGCGCCAGCAGCTCAGGTGGGGGAGGGACCTTCTACAATGAGCAGTTCTTC. This gives the protein CASSSGGGGTFYNEQFF.

This clone came up once. Here the CDR3 reads CASSLGLADNEQFF. CDR3 in DNA: TGTGCCAGCAGCTTAGGACTAGCGGACAATGAGCAGTTCTTC. This sequence joins TRBV7-2 and TRBJ2-1, with TRBD2 identical over 9 bases. V shed 1 base, J shed 5 bases, and the junction held 0 bases outside the gene matches. The CDR3 loop spans 14 amino acids. Germline V gene data show CDR1 as SGHTA and CDR2 as FQGNSA.

V gene TRBV7-8 combines with J gene TRBJ2-5; 9 bases align to TRBD2. Germline CDR1 and CDR2: SGHVS and FQNEAQ. Trimming removed 4 bases from V and 4 bases from J; junction bases left unmatched: 10. CDR3 length: 16 amino acids. The CDR3 is CASSSTYSGRPETQYF. In DNA form, the CDR3 reads TGTGCCAGCAGCTCCACCTACAGCGGGAGGCCAGAGACCCAGTACTTC.

The sample holds a few counts of this clone. V and J are TRBV11-2 and TRBJ1-1; D remains unclear. V was cut by 1 base and J by 3 bases, with 6 bases left in between. CDR1 is SGHAT and CDR2 is FQNNGV in the germline V gene. The CDR3 runs to 13 residues. CDR3 sequence (DNA): TGTGCCAGCAGCTTAGCCTGGGACACTGAAGCTTTCTTT. This sequence encodes CASSLAWDTEAFF.

The chain is built from TRBV5-4 and TRBJ1-1, with 7 bases identical to TRBD1. V was clipped by 0 bases and J by 6 bases; unmatched bases: 5. Germline-derived CDR1 and CDR2 are SGHNT and YYREEE (reference sequence). The CDR3 contains 14 residues. Written as DNA, the CDR3 is TGTGCCAGCAGCTTGGTGGGGGACAGTTCTGAAGCTTTCTTT. Its translation is CASSLVGDSSEAFF.

CDR3: CASSLQRRGGSGGANVLTF. The CDR3 bases are TGTGCCAGCAGTTTACAACGCAGGGGAGGGTCTGGCGGGGCCAACGTCCTGACTTTC. The chain recombines TRBV28 with TRBJ2-6; D may be TRBD2 (7 bases). CDR3 length equals 19 residues. The ends were cut back, 2 bases at V and 4 bases at J, with 21 bases in the middle. The germline V gene has CDR1 MDHEN and CDR2 SYDVKM.

V is TRBV4-1 and J is TRBJ2-3; 12 nucleotides align to TRBD2. The CDR3 consists of 17 residues. In germline, CDR1 is MGHRA, CDR2 YSYEKL. V shed 1 base and J 4 bases; nucleotides not matched to a gene: 6. CDR3: CASSQGRLAGAPDTQYF. The CDR3 DNA reads as TGCGCCAGCAGCCAAGGGAGACTAGCGGGAGCGCCAGATACGCAGTATTTT.

The chain couples TRBV5-1 to TRBJ2-3, with D possibly being TRBD1 (6 bases). Trimming removed 0 bases at V and 10 bases at J, with 12 bases between. Germline V lookup: CDR1 SGHRS, CDR2 YFSETQ. The CDR3 is made up of 13 amino acids. The CDR3 coding sequence is TGCGCCAGCAGCTTGGATGGGAAGGGGGCGCAGTATTTT. This codes for CASSLDGKGAQYF.

CDR3 bases: TGCGCCAGCAGTGAGGGGGGAGCCTACGAGCAGTACTTC. This encodes CASSEGGAYEQYF. The rearrangement uses TRBV10-1 and TRBJ2-7, with D perhaps assigned TRBD1 or TRBD2 (5 bases each). CDR1 and CDR2 (germline): WNHNN, SYGVQD (reference sequence). The CDR3 covers 13 residues. V was trimmed by 2 bases and J by 2 bases, leaving 7 bases between them.

The chain uses TRBV5-1 and TRBJ2-7; TRBD2 matches at 7 bases. Germline V lookup: CDR1 SGHRS, CDR2 YFSETQ. The CDR3 extends over 15 amino acids. V shed 1 base and J 6 bases; nucleotides not matched to a gene: 10. The CDR3, as DNA: TGCGCCAGCAGCTTGTATGGGACTACTAAGACCGAGCAGTACTTC. It specifies CASSLYGTTKTEQYF.